The 9 T cell receptor beta chains in this list originate from one sample, sequenced in a study of T cell responses to AZD1222 COVID-19 vaccine. Assay used: immunoSEQ multiplex PCR; TCRdb lists only in-frame clones, some missing. The sample has under 150,000 clones; over 75% are singletons. The starting material was peripheral blood, obtained on day 0 of AZD1222 vaccination. The receptors were sampled from an adult in good health.

The chain joins TRBV7-9 to TRBJ2-1, with 8 bases identical to TRBD1. Germline V gene sequence: CDR1 SEHNR, CDR2 FQNEAQ (reference sequence). The CDR3 consists of 15 residues. Germline trimming cut 1 base from V and 9 bases from J; bases unmatched to any gene: 8. The CDR3 bases are TGTGCCAGCAGCTTAGAGGGACAGGTAACAGCTGAGCAGTTCTTC. It codes for CASSLEGQVTAEQFF.

V gene TRBV7-6 combines with J gene TRBJ2-2; tentative D call: TRBD1 (5 bases). The CDR3 has 13 residues. Germline CDR1 and CDR2: SGHVS and FNYEAQ. Trimming took off 4 bases at V and 7 bases at J, with 10 bases between the two ends. The CDR3 spells CASSSQGVGELFF. Written as DNA, the CDR3 is TGTGCCAGCAGCTCACAAGGGGTCGGGGAGCTGTTTTTT.

The J gene is TRBJ1-1, the V gene TRBV7-9, with TRBD1 matching 8 bases. The CDR3 length is 17 residues. Germline CDR1 is SEHNR and CDR2 is FQNEAQ (reference sequence). The V and J ends lost 3 bases and 0 bases, in that order; junction bases with no gene match: 9. This CDR3 is CASSFAQGQGMNTEAFF. In DNA form, the CDR3 reads TGTGCCAGCAGCTTTGCTCAAGGACAGGGTATGAACACTGAAGCTTTCTTT.

The genes are TRBV30 and TRBJ1-5, with TRBD1 matching 7 bases. The V segment lost 0 bases and the J segment 11 bases; nucleotides outside the gene matches: 7. CDR3 length equals 13 residues. Germline CDR1 and CDR2: GTSNPN and SVGIG (reference sequence). The CDR3 bases are TGTGCCTGGAGTGTACAGGGGCTAACGGCCCAGCATTTT. Translated: CAWSVQGLTAQHF.

The V and J genes are TRBV6-5 and TRBJ1-5; D not resolved. The germline V gene has CDR1 MNHEY and CDR2 SVGAGI. V lost 5 bases and J 3 bases, leaving 14 bases between the germline ends. This CDR3 region has 15 residues. This CDR3 is CASSTQLGNNQPQHF. Here the CDR3 DNA reads TGTGCCAGCAGTACACAGCTAGGTAACAATCAGCCCCAGCATTTT.

The rearrangement joins TRBV5-1 to TRBJ2-3; no clear D gene. This CDR3 has 16 amino acids. V lost 0 bases to trimming and J lost 0 bases, with 11 bases between them. Looked up from germline, CDR1 is SGHRS and CDR2 is YFSETQ. CDR3 DNA: TGCGCCAGCAGCTTGGCCTCCGGACCGAGCACAGATACGCAGTATTTT. This translates into CASSLASGPSTDTQYF.

The sample holds a few counts of this clone. This CDR3 is CASRSHYTGVGEKLFF. CDR3 in DNA: TGTGCCAGCAGATCACACTATACAGGGGTTGGTGAAAAACTGTTTTTT. The V call is TRBV7-9, the J call TRBJ1-4, with 7 bases that match TRBD1. The germline V gene encodes CDR1 SEHNR and CDR2 FQNEAQ (reference sequence). V lost 6 bases, J lost 7 bases, and 14 bases stayed unmatched. The CDR3 spans 16 residues.

This clone has just a few counts. This chain links TRBV29-1 with TRBJ1-1; D is perhaps TRBD1 (6 bases). Trimming removed 6 bases at V and 1 base at J, with 9 bases between. The CDR3 totals 12 residues. Germline V gene data show CDR1 as SQVTM and CDR2 as ANQGSEA. The CDR3 nucleotides read TGCAGCGTCCCGACAGGGAACACTGAAGCTTTCTTT. Protein: CSVPTGNTEAFF.

The chain is built from TRBV11-1 and TRBJ2-1; D remains unclear. The CDR3 contains 14 residues. The germline V and J ends were trimmed by 1 base and 3 bases, with 7 bases remaining between them. The germline V gene encodes CDR1 SGHAT and CDR2 FQDESV (reference sequence). This CDR3 is CASSLGLNYNEQFF. CDR3 in DNA: TGTGCCAGCAGCTTAGGGCTGAACTACAATGAGCAGTTCTTC.